The rows below give T cell receptor beta chains drawn from one sample of a study of T cell responses to AZD1222 COVID-19 vaccine. TCRdb keeps only in-frame clones here, not all; method: immunoSEQ multiplex PCR. The sample consists of tens of thousands of clones, roughly nine tenths of them appearing once. The source material was peripheral blood, sampled on day 0 of AZD1222 vaccination. Receptors originate from an adult in good health. CDR3s include the opening cysteine and the closing phenylalanine or tryptophan. A D gene is named only where the DNA matches it firmly. The size field is filled for only some rows; it gives once, few, many or a size class.

clone_size: -; d_call: TRBD1; j_call: TRBJ1-1; v_call: TRBV5-1; cdr3_aa: CASSLAGQTNTEAFF; cdr3_nt: TGCGCCAGCAGCTTGGCGGGACAGACGAACACTGAAGCTTTCTTT
clone_size: -; d_call: -; j_call: TRBJ2-7; v_call: TRBV6-6; cdr3_aa: CASSSVIGISDEQYF; cdr3_nt: TGTGCCAGCAGCTCCGTAATCGGGATCTCCGACGAGCAGTACTTC
clone_size: -; d_call: -; j_call: TRBJ1-3; v_call: TRBV18; cdr3_aa: CASSPGFGNTIYF; cdr3_nt: TGTGCCAGCTCACCCGGGTTCGGAAACACCATATATTTT
clone_size: -; d_call: TRBD1; j_call: TRBJ1-1; v_call: TRBV7-8; cdr3_aa: CASSTNLGQGTEAFF; cdr3_nt: TGTGCCAGCAGTACCAACCTGGGACAGGGAACTGAAGCTTTCTTT
clone_size: -; d_call: TRBD1; j_call: TRBJ1-6; v_call: TRBV11-2; cdr3_aa: CASSFLQGNSPLHF; cdr3_nt: TGTGCCAGCAGCTTCCTACAGGGGAATTCACCCCTCCACTTT
clone_size: -; d_call: -; j_call: TRBJ2-7; v_call: TRBV6-2/TRBV6-3; cdr3_aa: CASSSAYEQYF; cdr3_nt: TGTGCCAGCAGTTCCGCCTACGAGCAGTACTTC
clone_size: -; d_call: -; j_call: TRBJ2-3; v_call: TRBV7-2; cdr3_aa: CASSSPPASTDTQYF; cdr3_nt: TGTGCCAGCAGCTCCCCCCCAGCGAGCACAGATACGCAGTATTTT
clone_size: -; d_call: TRBD1; j_call: TRBJ1-5; v_call: TRBV24-1; cdr3_aa: CATSGGTGGRNQPQHF; cdr3_nt: TGTGCCACCAGTGGGGGGACAGGGGGGCGCAATCAGCCCCAGCATTTT
clone_size: once; d_call: -; j_call: TRBJ2-7; v_call: TRBV14; cdr3_aa: CASSQNQGPTDHEQYF; cdr3_nt: TGTGCCAGCAGCCAAAACCAGGGCCCCACAGACCACGAGCAGTACTTC
clone_size: -; d_call: -; j_call: TRBJ2-7; v_call: TRBV19; cdr3_aa: CASSIDFGAYEQYF; cdr3_nt: TGTGCCAGTAGTATAGATTTCGGGGCCTACGAGCAGTACTTC